A selection of T cell receptor beta chains follows, all from one sample in a study of cytomegalovirus exposure and HLA in healthy donors. Generated by immunoSEQ multiplex PCR, the TCRdb table keeps only in-frame clones and is missing some. Of roughly 200,000 clones listed, 75% to 85% are singletons. What was sequenced was PBMCs. The source of these receptors is a woman aged 25-40 years in good health and CMV-seropositive. CDR3s include the opening cysteine and the closing phenylalanine or tryptophan. A D gene is named only where the DNA matches it firmly. Size tells how often a clone was seen (once, few, many) or the class of an expanded clone, and some rows leave it out.

D gene: .
V gene: TRBV5-4
clone size: few
J gene: TRBJ2-2
CDR3 DNA: TGTGCCAGCAGCTCGGGGAGAGGGGAGGACACCGGGGAGCTGTTTTTT
CDR3 protein: CASSSGRGEDTGELFF

D gene: .
V gene: TRBV7-9
clone size: .
J gene: TRBJ2-7
CDR3 DNA: TGTGCCAGCAGCTCCAGGGTTTCCTACGAGCAGTACTTC
CDR3 protein: CASSSRVSYEQYF

D gene: .
V gene: TRBV28
clone size: .
J gene: TRBJ1-6
CDR3 DNA: TGTGCCAGCAGTACCCCCTCCGGGTATAATTCACCCCTCCACTTT
CDR3 protein: CASSTPSGYNSPLHF

D gene: TRBD1
V gene: TRBV18
clone size: .
J gene: TRBJ1-4
CDR3 DNA: TGTGCCAGCTCACCGACGACAGGGCTAGAGAATGAAAAACTGTTTTTT
CDR3 protein: CASSPTTGLENEKLFF

D gene: .
V gene: TRBV6-5
clone size: few
J gene: TRBJ2-7
CDR3 DNA: TGTCTCGAGAAAGAGCAGTACTTC
CDR3 protein: CLEKEQYF

D gene: .
V gene: TRBV10-3
clone size: .
J gene: TRBJ2-5
CDR3 DNA: TGTGCCATCAGTGAGTCGGAGGAGACCCAGTACTTC
CDR3 protein: CAISESEETQYF

D gene: .
V gene: TRBV7-9
clone size: .
J gene: TRBJ2-7
CDR3 DNA: TGTGCCAGCAGCTTTTTGTCGACATACGAGCAGTACTTC
CDR3 protein: CASSFLSTYEQYF

D gene: TRBD2
V gene: TRBV6-6
clone size: .
J gene: TRBJ2-1
CDR3 DNA: TGTGCCAGCAGTTACGGGGGGGAGGGTGGCAATGAGCAGTTCTTC
CDR3 protein: CASSYGGEGGNEQFF

D gene: .
V gene: TRBV7-2
clone size: .
J gene: TRBJ2-5
CDR3 DNA: TGTGCCAGCCGATGGGACACAGAAGAGACCCAGTACTTC
CDR3 protein: CASRWDTEETQYF

D gene: .
V gene: TRBV4-1
clone size: few
J gene: TRBJ2-5
CDR3 DNA: TGCGCCAGCAGCCATTCGGAAGCGGAGACCCAGTACTTC
CDR3 protein: CASSHSEAETQYF

D gene: .
V gene: TRBV20-1
clone size: .
J gene: TRBJ2-5
CDR3 DNA: TGCAGTGCTGTACAAGAGACCCAGTACTTC
CDR3 protein: CSAVQETQYF

D gene: .
V gene: TRBV30
clone size: .
J gene: TRBJ2-4
CDR3 DNA: TGTGCCTGGAGTGTGGCGGGGATTCAGTACTTC
CDR3 protein: CAWSVAGIQYF

D gene: TRBD1
V gene: TRBV9
clone size: .
J gene: TRBJ2-7
CDR3 DNA: TGTGCCAGCAGCGTAGTTCCCCGGACAGGGGGTCTCGACGAGCAGTACTTC
CDR3 protein: CASSVVPRTGGLDEQYF

D gene: .
V gene: TRBV5-6
clone size: once
J gene: TRBJ1-1
CDR3 DNA: TGTGCCAGCAGCCGCAGGGTTAAGTCCCCTGAAGCTTTCTTT
CDR3 protein: CASSRRVKSPEAFF

D gene: .
V gene: TRBV10-3
clone size: .
J gene: TRBJ1-5
CDR3 DNA: TGTGCCATCAGTGACGGTCGGTTTAATCAGCCCCAGCATTTT
CDR3 protein: CAISDGRFNQPQHF

D gene: .
V gene: TRBV29-1
clone size: .
J gene: TRBJ2-3
CDR3 DNA: TGCAGTGCAGACCCCGGGGAGGCAGATACGCAGTATTTT
CDR3 protein: CSADPGEADTQYF

D gene: .
V gene: TRBV9
clone size: .
J gene: TRBJ2-3
CDR3 DNA: TGTGCCAGCAGCCTTGGCCTTAGCACAGATACGCAGTATTTT
CDR3 protein: CASSLGLSTDTQYF

D gene: .
V gene: TRBV28
clone size: few
J gene: TRBJ1-2
CDR3 DNA: TGTGCCAGCGGCCCGGGGGGATTCAACTATGGCTACACCTTC
CDR3 protein: CASGPGGFNYGYTF

D gene: TRBD1
V gene: TRBV5-8
clone size: .
J gene: TRBJ1-4
CDR3 DNA: TGTGCCAGCAGCTCGGGACAGCTAAATGAAAAACTGTTTTTT
CDR3 protein: CASSSGQLNEKLFF

D gene: TRBD1
V gene: TRBV7-2
clone size: .
J gene: TRBJ1-4
CDR3 DNA: TGTGCCAGCAGCTTACTTGGACAGGGCCCTAATGAAAAACTGTTTTTT
CDR3 protein: CASSLLGQGPNEKLFF

D gene: .
V gene: TRBV30
clone size: few
J gene: TRBJ1-1
CDR3 DNA: TGTGCCTGGATCTCTGGAGGTCGCTCTGAAGCTTTCTTT
CDR3 protein: CAWISGGRSEAFF

D gene: TRBD1
V gene: TRBV30
clone size: .
J gene: TRBJ1-5
CDR3 DNA: TGTGCCACCTCGACAGGGCATCAGCCCCAGCATTTT
CDR3 protein: CATSTGHQPQHF

D gene: .
V gene: TRBV6-5
clone size: .
J gene: TRBJ1-5
CDR3 DNA: TGTGCCAGCAGCGAACAGGGATACGGCAATCAGCCCCAGCATTTT
CDR3 protein: CASSEQGYGNQPQHF

D gene: .
V gene: TRBV9
clone size: .
J gene: TRBJ2-3
CDR3 DNA: TGTGCCAGCAGCCGAGGGCGGTCTAGCACAGATACGCAGTATTTT
CDR3 protein: CASSRGRSSTDTQYF

D gene: TRBD1
V gene: TRBV11-2
clone size: .
J gene: TRBJ2-5
CDR3 DNA: TGTGCCAGCAGCTCCCTGGACAGGGGAGGAGGAGAGACCCAGTACTTC
CDR3 protein: CASSSLDRGGGETQYF

D gene: .
V gene: TRBV6-4
clone size: .
J gene: TRBJ2-1
CDR3 DNA: TGTGCCAGCAGTGACTCAAGTGCAGGGCCCACTGAGCAGTTCTTC
CDR3 protein: CASSDSSAGPTEQFF

D gene: TRBD1
V gene: TRBV9
clone size: .
J gene: TRBJ2-7
CDR3 DNA: TGTGCCAGCAGCGTTCGACAGGGCTACGAGCAGTACTTC
CDR3 protein: CASSVRQGYEQYF

D gene: .
V gene: TRBV2
clone size: .
J gene: TRBJ1-1
CDR3 DNA: TGTGCCAGCAGTGATCGACAGGCCGAGAACACTGAAGCTTTCTTT
CDR3 protein: CASSDRQAENTEAFF

D gene: TRBD1
V gene: TRBV2
clone size: .
J gene: TRBJ1-6
CDR3 DNA: TGTGCCAGCAGTATCCTACAGGGGGCTGGAAATTCACCCCTCCACTTT
CDR3 protein: CASSILQGAGNSPLHF

D gene: .
V gene: TRBV11-2
clone size: .
J gene: TRBJ2-3
CDR3 DNA: TGTGCCAGCAGCTTAGAGGGGCTAGAGACAGATACGCAGTATTTT
CDR3 protein: CASSLEGLETDTQYF

D gene: .
V gene: TRBV27
clone size: .
J gene: TRBJ2-2
CDR3 DNA: TGTGCCAGCAATAGGGGCAGGGGCTTGACCGGGGAGCTGTTTTTT
CDR3 protein: CASNRGRGLTGELFF

D gene: .
V gene: TRBV30
clone size: .
J gene: TRBJ2-1
CDR3 DNA: TGTGCCTGGGGTGTTGGTGGACAGCCGGCACGTGTGAGGGTGGATGAGCAGTTCTTC
CDR3 protein: CAWGVGGQPARVRVDEQFF

D gene: TRBD1
V gene: TRBV6-5
clone size: .
J gene: TRBJ1-6
CDR3 DNA: TGTGCCAGCAGTTCCGGGACAGAAAATTCACCCCTCCACTTT
CDR3 protein: CASSSGTENSPLHF

D gene: TRBD2
V gene: TRBV19
clone size: once
J gene: TRBJ2-7
CDR3 DNA: TGTGCCAGTAGGCTGACTAGCGGTACCTACGAGCAGTACTTC
CDR3 protein: CASRLTSGTYEQYF

D gene: TRBD2
V gene: TRBV4-1
clone size: few
J gene: TRBJ2-5
CDR3 DNA: TGCGCCAGCAGCCAAGATGGGCTAGCGGAAGAGACCCAGTACTTC
CDR3 protein: CASSQDGLAEETQYF

D gene: TRBD1
V gene: TRBV4-1
clone size: .
J gene: TRBJ1-5
CDR3 DNA: TGCGCCAGCAGCCATACAACAGGGGTCAACTCCAATCAGCCCCAGCATTTT
CDR3 protein: CASSHTTGVNSNQPQHF

D gene: TRBD1
V gene: TRBV7-9
clone size: .
J gene: TRBJ2-2
CDR3 DNA: TGTGCCAGCAGCTTAGTTGGAACCCCAAGGGACAGCCCAAGGGAGCTGTTTTTT
CDR3 protein: CASSLVGTPRDSPRELFF

D gene: .
V gene: TRBV7-7
clone size: .
J gene: TRBJ1-2
CDR3 DNA: TGTGCTAGCAGCTTGGTCAGCAGGGGAAGGTATGGCTACACCTTC
CDR3 protein: CASSLVSRGRYGYTF

D gene: .
V gene: TRBV7-9
clone size: .
J gene: TRBJ1-6
CDR3 DNA: TGTGCCAGCAGCTTAGAGCCCAGGGCCGGTAATTCACCCCTCCACTTT
CDR3 protein: CASSLEPRAGNSPLHF

D gene: .
V gene: TRBV13
clone size: .
J gene: TRBJ2-7
CDR3 DNA: TGTGCCAGCAGCTTAGGGACAGAAACCTACGAGCAGTACTTC
CDR3 protein: CASSLGTETYEQYF

D gene: TRBD2
V gene: TRBV10-3
clone size: few
J gene: TRBJ2-5
CDR3 DNA: TGTGCCAGTTGCGGGGGAGAGACCCAGTACTTC
CDR3 protein: CASCGGETQYF

D gene: TRBD2
V gene: TRBV7-6
clone size: .
J gene: TRBJ2-5
CDR3 DNA: TGTGCCAGCAGCTTAGGACTAGCGGAGACCCAGTACTTC
CDR3 protein: CASSLGLAETQYF

D gene: .
V gene: TRBV19
clone size: .
J gene: TRBJ1-2
CDR3 DNA: TGTGCCAGTAGTCCCGACAGTAACTATGGCTACACCTTC
CDR3 protein: CASSPDSNYGYTF

D gene: .
V gene: TRBV5-1
clone size: .
J gene: TRBJ1-2
CDR3 DNA: TGCGCCAGCAGCTTTGACAGGTCAGGCTACACCTTC
CDR3 protein: CASSFDRSGYTF

D gene: TRBD1
V gene: TRBV18
clone size: .
J gene: TRBJ1-4
CDR3 DNA: TGTGCCAGCTCACCAAGGGCACAGGGGGGAGCAACTAATGAAAAACTGTTTTTT
CDR3 protein: CASSPRAQGGATNEKLFF

D gene: .
V gene: TRBV11-3
clone size: once
J gene: TRBJ1-3
CDR3 DNA: TGTGCCAGCAGCCCAGGGGCGGCAGACCAATACACCATATATTTT
CDR3 protein: CASSPGAADQYTIYF

D gene: .
V gene: TRBV30
clone size: .
J gene: TRBJ1-2
CDR3 DNA: TGTGCCTGGAGTGAAGAGTCTCTAGACTATGGCTACACCTTC
CDR3 protein: CAWSEESLDYGYTF

D gene: .
V gene: TRBV14
clone size: .
J gene: TRBJ2-7
CDR3 DNA: TGTGCCAGCAGCACGCGGGGACTGCGTGGGGAGCAGTACTTC
CDR3 protein: CASSTRGLRGEQYF

D gene: .
V gene: TRBV2
clone size: .
J gene: TRBJ1-5
CDR3 DNA: TGTGCCAGCACTTTAGACAGGACTAGCAATCAGCCCCAGCATTTT
CDR3 protein: CASTLDRTSNQPQHF

D gene: TRBD1
V gene: TRBV7-2
clone size: .
J gene: TRBJ1-2
CDR3 DNA: TGTGCCAGCAGCTTGACAGGGGCCCACTATGGCTACACCTTC
CDR3 protein: CASSLTGAHYGYTF

D gene: TRBD1
V gene: TRBV6-5
clone size: .
J gene: TRBJ2-7
CDR3 DNA: TGTGCCAGCAGGCCCCGGACAGGGGGTGGAGAGCAGTACTTC
CDR3 protein: CASRPRTGGGEQYF

D gene: TRBD1
V gene: TRBV28
clone size: .
J gene: TRBJ1-1
CDR3 DNA: TGTGCCAGCAGTTTATCTTTCACTGAGGGGGCAGGGAACACTGAAGCTTTCTTT
CDR3 protein: CASSLSFTEGAGNTEAFF

D gene: .
V gene: TRBV6-7
clone size: .
J gene: TRBJ2-2
CDR3 DNA: TGTGCCAGCAGTTACGAAGAGAGGAAGCCGAACACCGGGGAGCTGTTTTTT
CDR3 protein: CASSYEERKPNTGELFF